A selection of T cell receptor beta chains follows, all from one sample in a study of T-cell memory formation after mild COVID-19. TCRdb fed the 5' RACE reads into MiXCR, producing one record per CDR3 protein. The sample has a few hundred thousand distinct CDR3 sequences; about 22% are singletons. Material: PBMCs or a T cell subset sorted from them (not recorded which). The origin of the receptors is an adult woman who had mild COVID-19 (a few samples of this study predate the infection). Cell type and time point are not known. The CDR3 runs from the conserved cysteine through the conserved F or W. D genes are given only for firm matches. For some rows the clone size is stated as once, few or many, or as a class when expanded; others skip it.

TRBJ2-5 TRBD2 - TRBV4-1 TGCGCCAGCAGCCAACCGACGGGGGGGCGAGAGACCCAGTACTTC CASSQPTGGRETQYF
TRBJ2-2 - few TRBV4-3 TGCGCCAGCAGCCAAGACACAGGGCACACCGGGGAGCTGTTTTTT CASSQDTGHTGELFF
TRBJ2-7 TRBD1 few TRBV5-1 TGCGCCAGCAGCTTCTCACCGGGACAGGCTGAGCAGTACTTC CASSFSPGQAEQYF
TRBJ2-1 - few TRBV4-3 TGCGCCAGCAGCCAAGATGGGACCGGGAGCGCGCATAATGAGCAGTTCTTC CASSQDGTGSAHNEQFF
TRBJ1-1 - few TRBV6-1 TGTGCCAGCACCCTTGACCCCCAGGTCGGGCCTGAAGCTTTCTTT CASTLDPQVGPEAFF
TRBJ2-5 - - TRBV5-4 TGTGCCAGCAGTCCGGGACCTGGGGAGACCCAGTACTTC CASSPGPGETQYF
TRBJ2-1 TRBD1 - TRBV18 TGTGCCAGCTCACCCAGGACAGGGTTTAGCTCCTACAATGAGCAGTTCTTC CASSPRTGFSSYNEQFF
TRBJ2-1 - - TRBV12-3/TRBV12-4 TGTGCCAGCAGTTTCAGGCAGCGACTCCATGAGCAGTTCTTC CASSFRQRLHEQFF
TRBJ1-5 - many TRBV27 TGTGCCAGCAGTACCCGTTGGGGGGGCAATCAGCCCCAGCATTTT CASSTRWGGNQPQHF
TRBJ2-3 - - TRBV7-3 TGTGCCAGCAGCCCGGTAGTGGGTTTAAACACAGATACGCAGTATTTT CASSPVVGLNTDTQYF
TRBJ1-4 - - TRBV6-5 TGTGCCAGCAGTTACTCGCGGGGCTCTGAAAAACTGTTTTTT CASSYSRGSEKLFF
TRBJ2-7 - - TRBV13 TGTGCCAGCAGCTTAGTTAGTCTGACCAGACCCTACGAGCAGTACTTC CASSLVSLTRPYEQYF
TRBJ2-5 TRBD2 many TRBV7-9 TGTGCCAGCAGCTTTACTAGCGGGAAAGAGACCCAGTACTTC CASSFTSGKETQYF
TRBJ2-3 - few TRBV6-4 TGTGCCAGCAAGTCTAGCGAGAGCACAGATACGCAGTATTTT CASKSSESTDTQYF
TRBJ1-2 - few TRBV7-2 TGTGCCAGCAGCCCCTGGGAAGGTGGCTACACCTTC CASSPWEGGYTF
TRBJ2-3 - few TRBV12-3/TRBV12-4 TGTGCCAGCAGTTTAGTGGAGGGAGTTAGCACAGATACGCAGTATTTT CASSLVEGVSTDTQYF
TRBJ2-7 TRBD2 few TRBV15 TGTGCCACCAGCACCGGACTAGCGGGAGGCCTCTCCTACGAGCAGTACTTC CATSTGLAGGLSYEQYF
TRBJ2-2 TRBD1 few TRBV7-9 TGTGCCAGCAGCTTTAGGGGACAGTCGGGCACCGGGGAGCTGTTTTTT CASSFRGQSGTGELFF
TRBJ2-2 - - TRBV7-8 TGTGCCATAGGAACCGGGGAGCTGATTTTT CAIGTGELIF
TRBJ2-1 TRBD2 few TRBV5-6 TGTGCCAGCAGCTTGGCCGGGGGAGCGGGGCCGGGTAATGAGCAGTTCTTC CASSLAGGAGPGNEQFF
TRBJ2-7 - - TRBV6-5 TGTGCCAGCAGTTACAAGTCCGGGGACTTGACCCTCGAGCAGTACTTC CASSYKSGDLTLEQYF
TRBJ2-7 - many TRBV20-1 TGCAGTGCCAACCGGGACACCTCCTACGAGCAGTACTTC CSANRDTSYEQYF
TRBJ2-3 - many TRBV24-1 TGTGCCACCAGTGCTCAGATCGGGGACCTCACGCAGTATTTT CATSAQIGDLTQYF
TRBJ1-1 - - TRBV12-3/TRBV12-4 TGTGCCAGCAGTTTGGCGGAGAGGGTGGGGAACACTGAAGCTTTCTTT CASSLAERVGNTEAFF
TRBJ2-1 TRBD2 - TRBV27 TGTGCCAGCAGCCCGCGGGAGAGACTAAACTACAATGAGCAGTTCTTC CASSPRERLNYNEQFF
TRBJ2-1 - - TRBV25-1 TGTGCCAGCAGTGAAGATCACAGCGACAATGAGCAGTTCTTC CASSEDHSDNEQFF
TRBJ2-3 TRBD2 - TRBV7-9 TGTGCCAGCAGCTTAGCGCGATCCCTAGCGGAGTATAGCACAGATACGCAGTATTTT CASSLARSLAEYSTDTQYF
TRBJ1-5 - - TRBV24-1 TGTGCCACCAGTGAGGGGGGGCATCAGCCCCAGCATTTT CATSEGGHQPQHF
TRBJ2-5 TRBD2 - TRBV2 TGTGCCAGCAAACGGACTAGCGGGTTGTACCAAGAGACCCAGTACTTC CASKRTSGLYQETQYF
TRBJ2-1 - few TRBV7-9 TGTGCCAGCAGCTTTGGGGCCTCGTGGGAGTCTTCCTACAATGAGCAGTTCTTC CASSFGASWESSYNEQFF
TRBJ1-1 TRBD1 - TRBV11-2 TGTGCCAGCAACCCGCTCAGCCCAGGGACAGCTGAAGCTTTCTTT CASNPLSPGTAEAFF
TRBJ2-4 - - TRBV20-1 TGCAGTGCCGACCAGTATGAGACTAGAAACATTCAGTACTTC CSADQYETRNIQYF
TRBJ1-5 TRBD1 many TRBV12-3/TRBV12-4 TGTGCCAGCAGTCCTGGGACAGGTAGCAATCAGCCCCAGCATTTT CASSPGTGSNQPQHF
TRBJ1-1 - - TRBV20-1 TGCAGTGCTCTGAGCGGGCTGGGCACTGAAGCTTTCTTT CSALSGLGTEAFF
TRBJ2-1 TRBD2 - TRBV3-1 TGTGCCAGCACCCTGCATGGTACTAGCGGGAGATACAATGAGCAGTTCTTC CASTLHGTSGRYNEQFF
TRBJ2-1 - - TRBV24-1 TGTGCCACCAGTGATTTATACAATGAGCAGTTCTTC CATSDLYNEQFF
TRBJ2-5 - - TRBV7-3 TGTGCCAGCAGCTTTACAGGACGCCAAGAGACCCAGTACTTC CASSFTGRQETQYF
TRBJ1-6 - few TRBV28 TGTGCCAGCACCCTAGACCGGAATTCACCCCTCCACTTT CASTLDRNSPLHF
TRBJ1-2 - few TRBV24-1 TGTGCCACCAGTGACGCCGGGAGCTACTATGGCTACACCTTC CATSDAGSYYGYTF
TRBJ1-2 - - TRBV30 TGTGCCTGGAGGCGGGGAGTAAATGGCTACACCTTC CAWRRGVNGYTF
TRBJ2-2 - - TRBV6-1 TGTGCCAGCATCCTCGGCTCCGGCGGGGCCACCGGGGAGCTGTTTTTT CASILGSGGATGELFF
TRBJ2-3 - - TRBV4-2 TGTGCCAGCAGCCAAGCCGTGGGGTCTAACACAGATACGCAGTATTTT CASSQAVGSNTDTQYF
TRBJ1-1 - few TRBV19 TGTGCCAGTAACTCCAGAGTGGGCGCTGAAGCTTTCTTT CASNSRVGAEAFF
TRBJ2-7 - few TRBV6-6 TGTGCCAGTGGGGGGATGGCGGGCGAGCAGTACTTC CASGGMAGEQYF
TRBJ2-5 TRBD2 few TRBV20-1 TGCAGTGCTACCAGCGGGGAGCCAGGAGAGACCCAGTACTTC CSATSGEPGETQYF
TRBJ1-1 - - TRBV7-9 TGTGCCAGCAGCTTAGCCGGGGTTCCGTTCGTTGGTGAAGCTTTCTTT CASSLAGVPFVGEAFF